The next 16 T cell receptor beta chains were all read from a single sample in a study of cytomegalovirus exposure and HLA in healthy donors (dated by TCRdb to 2015 to 2018). The library was generated by the immunoSEQ multiplex PCR assay. TCRdb's version of the immuneACCESS table is confined to in-frame rearrangements and falls short of the full clone set. An unresolved V gene accounts for under half of the shortfall where checked; the remainder is of unknown origin. The sample contains more than 65,000 clones, approximately 93% of them found a single time. About 0.68% of the sample goes to the ten largest clones. The sample consisted of PBMCs. The receptors derive from a man aged 18-30 years in good health and CMV-seronegative.

This chain uses TRBV7-9 with TRBJ1-1, with 7 bases that match TRBD1. J gave up 11 bases and V 5 bases, and 20 bases lay outside the gene matches. This CDR3 spans 16 amino acids. Germline CDR1 is SEHNR and CDR2 is FQNEAQ (reference sequence). CDR3 loop: CASSPWRTGQPGGAFF. In DNA form, the CDR3 reads TGTGCCAGCAGCCCTTGGAGGACAGGACAACCTGGCGGGGCTTTCTTT.

The genes are TRBV5-4 and TRBJ2-2, with D possibly TRBD1 on 5 matching bases. Trimming stripped 5 bases from V and 5 bases from J, with 10 bases between. The CDR3 sequence is 13 residues long. Germline lookup yields CDR1 SGHNT and CDR2 YYREEE (reference sequence). The CDR3 region is CASRGAGTGELFF. In nucleotides, the CDR3 is TGTGCCAGCAGAGGGGCAGGGACCGGGGAGCTGTTTTTT.

The count of this clone is one. The rearrangement uses TRBV13 and TRBJ2-1; 9 nucleotides agree with TRBD1. Germline V gives CDR1 PRHDT, CDR2 FYEKMQ (reference sequence). V was clipped by 9 bases and J by 6 bases; unmatched bases: 12. This CDR3 region has 15 residues. Here the CDR3 DNA reads TGTGCCAGTAGTGGCACCGGGACAGGGCGCAATGAGCAGTTCTTC. It encodes CASSGTGTGRNEQFF. The whole variable domain, remainder taken from reference TRBV13 and TRBJ2-1, is AAGVIQSPRHLIKEKRETATLKCYPIPRHDTVYWYQQGPGQDPQFLISFYEKMQSDKGSIPDRFSAQQFSDYHSELNMSSLELGDSALYFCASSGTGTGRNEQFFGPGTRLTVL.

V is TRBV28 and J is TRBJ1-2; weak D call: TRBD1 (5 bases). V lost 5 bases and J 3 bases, leaving 16 bases between the germline ends. The CDR3 sequence is 15 residues long. Germline CDR1 and CDR2: MDHEN and SYDVKM. CDR3 loop: CASSLPGINYYGYTF. CDR3 DNA sequence: TGTGCCAGCAGTCTTCCAGGGATAAACTACTATGGCTACACCTTC.

The chain recombines TRBV6-5 with TRBJ2-1, with TRBD2 matching over 8 bases. CDR1 is MNHEY and CDR2 is SVGAGI in the germline V gene. V shed 6 bases, J shed 11 bases, and the junction held 3 bases outside the gene matches. The CDR3 loop spans 11 amino acids. Here the CDR3 DNA reads TGTGCCAGCAGAAGACTAGCGCAGCAGTTCTTC. It encodes CASRRLAQQFF.

This CDR3 reads CASSQQITINYGYTF. CDR3 DNA sequence: TGTGCCAGCAGCCAACAGATAACCATAAACTATGGCTACACCTTC. This chain links TRBV16 with TRBJ1-2; unclear D gene. The CDR3 extends over 15 amino acids. The germline gives CDR1 KGHSY, CDR2 FQNENV. V was cut by 2 bases and J by 2 bases, with 12 bases left in between.

J is TRBJ2-5 and V is TRBV18, with 9 bases fitting TRBD1. The CDR3 has 18 residues. V gave up 2 bases and J gave up 6 bases; unmatched junction bases: 16. Germline V gives CDR1 KGHSH, CDR2 LQKENI. In nucleotides, the CDR3 is TGTGCCAGCTCACCAAGTGAGATTGGGGACAGGGCTCGAAAGACCCAGTACTTC. It translates to CASSPSEIGDRARKTQYF.

V gene TRBV19 combines with J gene TRBJ2-2; D is unresolved. V dropped 3 bases and J dropped 3 bases, with 14 bases sitting between them. Per germline, CDR1 LNHDA and CDR2 SQIVND (reference sequence). The CDR3 spans 16 residues. The CDR3 reads CASSMTLLQYTGELFF. The CDR3 DNA reads TGTGCCAGTAGTATGACCTTGTTACAGTACACCGGGGAGCTGTTTTTT.

As DNA, the CDR3 is TGCAGCGTGAGACTAGCGGGGGTTACCGCCTTTAGCTCCTACGAGCAGTACTTC. Translating it yields CSVRLAGVTAFSSYEQYF. The chain joins TRBV29-1 to TRBJ2-7, with 12 bases aligning to TRBD2. CDR1 is SQVTM and CDR2 is ANQGSEA in the germline V gene. This CDR3 spans 18 amino acids. With 6 bases clipped from V and 0 bases from J, the junction kept 15 bases outside the gene matches.

This chain uses TRBV2 with TRBJ1-3, with TRBD1 as a possible D gene (5 bases). Looked up from germline, CDR1 is SNHLY and CDR2 is FYNNEI. The CDR3 runs to 13 residues. V lost 5 bases and J lost 5, with 10 bases in between. The CDR3 loop reads CASSRDSRNTIYF. The CDR3 bases are TGTGCCAGCAGTCGCGACAGCAGAAACACCATATATTTT.

The chain recombines TRBV10-3 with TRBJ1-2; tentatively, D is TRBD1 (6 bases). From germline, CDR1 is ENHRY and CDR2 SYGVKD. V was shortened by 10 bases and J by 0 bases, with 9 bases between the two germline ends. The CDR3 loop spans 12 amino acids. This CDR3 is CATGTSNYGYTF. The CDR3 DNA reads TGTGCCACCGGGACATCTAACTATGGCTACACCTTC.

The V gene is TRBV4-2, the J gene TRBJ2-3, with D perhaps matching TRBD2 (6 bases). The CDR3 covers 16 residues. The germline gives CDR1 LGHNA, CDR2 YNFKEQ. Between the trimmed V and J ends, which lost 1 base and 4 bases, there was a span of 15 bases. The CDR3: CASSQGRLVNPDTQYF. For the CDR3, the DNA is TGTGCCAGCAGCCAAGGGCGACTAGTCAACCCAGATACGCAGTATTTT.

The V gene is TRBV12-5, the J gene TRBJ1-1; maybe TRBD1 (6 bases). The germline V and J ends were trimmed by 6 bases and 1 base, with 9 bases remaining between them. Germline V gene data show CDR1 as LGHNT and CDR2 as FRNRAP. The CDR3 extends over 13 amino acids. For the CDR3, the DNA is TGTGCTAGTGGAACACAGGGGAACACTGAAGCTTTCTTT. Its protein is CASGTQGNTEAFF.

The rearrangement joins TRBV10-3 to TRBJ2-3; 8 nucleotides line up with TRBD2. V trimming: 5 bases; J trimming: 3 bases; junction bases outside the gene matches: 4. Germline lookup yields CDR1 ENHRY and CDR2 SYGVKD. The CDR3 runs to 14 residues. The CDR3 reads CAISSGRGTDTQYF. CDR3 nucleotides: TGTGCCATCAGTAGCGGGAGAGGTACAGATACGCAGTATTTT.

The J gene is TRBJ1-5, the V gene TRBV27; 10 bases map to TRBD1. The CDR3 sequence is 18 residues long. Germline trimming cut 2 bases from V and 2 bases from J; bases unmatched to any gene: 9. Germline assignment: CDR1 MNHEY and CDR2 SMNVEV (reference sequence). This CDR3 is CASSLVPPGTGGNQPQHF. In DNA, the CDR3 is TGTGCCAGCAGTTTAGTCCCCCCCGGGACAGGGGGCAATCAGCCCCAGCATTTT.

Here the CDR3 DNA reads TGTGCCAGCAGCTCTAGCGGGACCTCCTACGAGCAGTACTTC. This encodes CASSSSGTSYEQYF. This chain uses TRBV13 with TRBJ2-7; 9 nucleotides line up with TRBD2. The CDR3 extends over 14 amino acids. V shed 4 bases and J 0 bases; nucleotides not matched to a gene: 1. The germline V gene has CDR1 PRHDT and CDR2 FYEKMQ (reference sequence). Based on the CDR3 plus reference TRBV13 and TRBJ2-7, the full variable domain is AAGVIQSPRHLIKEKRETATLKCYPIPRHDTVYWYQQGPGQDPQFLISFYEKMQSDKGSIPDRFSAQQFSDYHSELNMSSLELGDSALYFCASSSSGTSYEQYFGPGTRLTVT.